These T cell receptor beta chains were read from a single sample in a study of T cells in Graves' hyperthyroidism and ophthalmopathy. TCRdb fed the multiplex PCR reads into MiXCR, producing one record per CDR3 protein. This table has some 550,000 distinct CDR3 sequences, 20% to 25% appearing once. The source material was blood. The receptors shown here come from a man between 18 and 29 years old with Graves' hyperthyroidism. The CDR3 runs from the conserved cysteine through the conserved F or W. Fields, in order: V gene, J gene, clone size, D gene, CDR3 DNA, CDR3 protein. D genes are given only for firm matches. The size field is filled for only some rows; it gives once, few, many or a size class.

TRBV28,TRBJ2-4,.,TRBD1,TGTGCCAGCAGTTCCCGGGACAGGGGGTACATTCAGTACTTC,CASSSRDRGYIQYF
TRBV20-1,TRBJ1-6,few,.,TGCAGTGCTAGAGATGAGGGGGTGGGACACTGGGCCAGCTCCTATAATTCACCCCTCCACTTT,CSARDEGVGHWASSYNSPLHF
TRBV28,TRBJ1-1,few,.,TGTGCCAGCAGTCCCCCGGCGAGACTCCCTGAAGCTTTCTTT,CASSPPARLPEAFF
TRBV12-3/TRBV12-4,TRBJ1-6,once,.,TGTGCCAGCCTACAAGGAGGGTTTGGATCACCCCTCCACTTT,CASLQGGFGSPLHF
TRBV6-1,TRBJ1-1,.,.,TGTGCCAGCACCCTGGGACAACAGAGCACTGAAGCTTTCTTT,CASTLGQQSTEAFF
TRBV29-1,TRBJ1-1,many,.,TGCAGCGTTAACAGTTACACTGAAGCTTTCTTT,CSVNSYTEAFF
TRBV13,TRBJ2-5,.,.,TGTGCCAGCAGCGGGGGGCTCCGGGACAACCAAGAGACCAAGTACTTC,CASSGGLRDNQETKYF
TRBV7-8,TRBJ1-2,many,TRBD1,TGTGCCAGCAGCTTAGTAGGGGGCAGTAGCTATGGCTACACCTTC,CASSLVGGSSYGYTF
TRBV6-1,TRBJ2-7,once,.,TGTGCCAGCGATGGGTCCCCGACCTACGAGCAGTACTTC,CASDGSPTYEQYF
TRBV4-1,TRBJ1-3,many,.,TGCGCCAGCAGCGGCAGGTTCCCACCTGGAAACACCATATATTTT,CASSGRFPPGNTIYF
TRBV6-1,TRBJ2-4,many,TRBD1,TGTGCCAGCAGTGAGACAGGGGGTTCCAAAAACATTCAGTACTTC,CASSETGGSKNIQYF
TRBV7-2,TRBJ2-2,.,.,TGTGCCAGCAGCTTAGTACCTAGCGTCTACGGGGAGCTGTTTTTT,CASSLVPSVYGELFF
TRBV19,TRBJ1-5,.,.,TGTGCCAGTAGTGGGCCTTTCAGGCCCCAGCATTTT,CASSGPFRPQHF
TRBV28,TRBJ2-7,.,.,TGTGCCAGCAGTTTTATTCGGGGGCGAGGCTACGAGCAGTACTTC,CASSFIRGRGYEQYF
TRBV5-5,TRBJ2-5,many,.,TGTGCCAGCAGCTCCTTGGTAGGTCTCCAAGAGACCCAGTACTTC,CASSSLVGLQETQYF
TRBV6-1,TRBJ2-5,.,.,TGTGCCAGCAGTCCCGTGTTCCGGGAGACCCAGTACTTC,CASSPVFRETQYF
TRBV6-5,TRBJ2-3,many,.,TGTGCCAGCAGTTACGTGGGCACAGATACGCAGTATTTT,CASSYVGTDTQYF
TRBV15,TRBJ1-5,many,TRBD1,TGTGCCACCAGCAGAGGGGACAGGGGGACCCAGCATTTT,CATSRGDRGTQHF
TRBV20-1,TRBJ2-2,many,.,TGCAGTGCTAGACCGCAGGGCCTCGGGGGCACCGGGGAGCTGTTTTTT,CSARPQGLGGTGELFF
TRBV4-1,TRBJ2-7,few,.,TGCGCCAGCAGCCAAGCAGGGGAGGGGTACGAGCAGTACTTC,CASSQAGEGYEQYF
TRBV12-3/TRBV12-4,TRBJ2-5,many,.,TGTGCCAGCAGTACCCGAGGGATCGGGGAGACCCAGTACTTC,CASSTRGIGETQYF
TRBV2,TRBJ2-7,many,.,TGTGCCGCCCGGGGTAGCTCCTACGAGCAGTACTTC,CAARGSSYEQYF
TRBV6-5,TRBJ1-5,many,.,TGTGCCAGCAGTTACAGGGTTAGCAATCAGCCCCAGCATTTT,CASSYRVSNQPQHF
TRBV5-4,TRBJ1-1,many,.,TGTGCCAGCAGCTTGGGAACACAGGGCACTGAAGCTTTCTTT,CASSLGTQGTEAFF
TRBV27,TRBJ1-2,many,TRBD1,TGTGCCAGCAGTTTGACAGGGGGCAAAGGCTACACCTTC,CASSLTGGKGYTF
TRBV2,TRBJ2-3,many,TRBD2,TGTGCCAGCGCCAGCGGGGGGGACACAGATACGCAGTATTTT,CASASGGDTDTQYF
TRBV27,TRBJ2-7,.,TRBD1,TGTGCCAGCAGTCCGAACAGGGGGCTAGCTTGGGTTGTCTACGAGCAGTACTTC,CASSPNRGLAWVVYEQYF
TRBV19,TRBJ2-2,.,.,TGTGCTAGTAGTACGACGACCGGGGAGCTGTTTTTT,CASSTTTGELFF
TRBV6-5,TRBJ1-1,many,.,TGTGCCAGCAGTTACTCGATAGCAGAGAACACTGAAGCTTTCTTT,CASSYSIAENTEAFF